This TCR beta chain was observed in a study of Tregs in tolerant kidney transplant recipients. Sequencing was performed with immunoSEQ multiplex PCR; in TCRdb, only in-frame clones are kept and a portion is missing. The repertoire consists of some 250,000 clones, with about 86% occurring once and the leading ten covering about 0.68%. Details on this clone: No antigen is known for it.

Findings and caveats of the study: The small number of patients limits these findings pending further validation. Biological reproducibility was not directly addressed, but technical replication error appeared minimal.

Unstimulated regulatory T cells (CD4+CD25+CD127-), CD4+CD25- non-regulatory cells, CD4 and CD8 cells were FACS-sorted from thawed PBMCs. This CDR3 is 16 amino acids long. The V segment lost 5 bases and the J segment 0 bases; nucleotides outside the gene matches: 9. The germline CDR1 and CDR2 sequences are MNHNY and SVGAGI (reference sequence). The receptor comes from a human donor in good health. The gene calls are TRBV6-6 and TRBJ1-2; 7 bases agree with TRBD1. The specimen was CD4+ T cells from blood. CDR3 sequence: CASSRVAGGANYGYTF. For the CDR3, the DNA is TGTGCCAGCAGTAGGGTGGCAGGGGGAGCTAACTATGGCTACACCTTC.